The T cell receptor (beta chain) under discussion was sequenced for a study of cytomegalovirus exposure and HLA in healthy donors (TCRdb year 2017). About the investigation overall: In an earlier analysis of several hundred of the donors, 276 Gb of sequence data and 90 million to 120 million unique TCR beta sequences from about 179 million T cells were reported. Approximately 300 gigabases of sequencing data and around 85 million unique TCR sequences made up an early release that covered 640 HLA-typed donors. Among the roughly 410 genotyped donors, approximately 77% belonged to the genetic ancestry cluster associated with self-reported Caucasian donors. The study was designed to test whether signatures of past pathogen exposure could be identified by cataloging public T cell receptors. Using immunosequencing, the study profiled T cell repertoires from about 650 subjects and related those repertoires to cytomegalovirus serostatus. Besides the first cohort of roughly 700 subjects, a separate validation cohort made up of 95 to 150 different subjects was used. The study combined high-throughput TCR immunosequencing, statistical association of individual TCRs with disease status, and machine learning to predict cytomegalovirus infection status. A later analysis re-analyzed previously published TCR beta repertoires from 600 to 850 donors and added high-resolution HLA genotyping to study TCR occurrence patterns. The later analysis used no new phenotypic data to find candidate immune exposures, relying instead on TCR beta sequences and their occurrence across donors. An earlier analysis of approximately 580 of the donors used high-throughput TCR beta sequencing to judge whether each TCR beta V gene segment behaved as functional or pseudogenic. Donor age, sex, ethnicity and CMV serostatus were compiled alongside the repertoire data. A later genetic analysis took genome-wide SNP genotypes for about three fifths of the roughly 670 donors and used that subset as a discovery cohort. All discovery cohort repertoires had been generated using a single sequencing platform. Class I and class II HLA loci were covered by the typing at four-digit resolution. Typing coverage differed by locus: A, B, C, DRB1 and DQB1 were typed in about 629-630 donors, DQA1 in about 550, DPA1 in approximately 600, and DPB1 in 472. Because of strong linkage in the cohort, roughly five DR-DQ haplotypes were treated as single units for association and clustering. Among about 410 genotyped donors of the cohort, an average of around 250,000 unique TCR beta nucleotide sequences was sequenced per donor, of which 15% to 20% were non-productive.

From the cysteine up to the phenylalanine, the CDR3 has a length of 13 residues. Only the CDR3 region is kept as DNA, spanning 39 bases read in frame from base 1. CDR1 and CDR2, looked up from the germline V gene, are SGHTS and YDEGEE. V sheds 6 bases and J sheds 0 bases, leaving 9 bases between their ends. Paper-wide results and their limitations: A later genetic analysis associated a missense DCLRE1C variant with V-gene and J-gene trimming of TCR beta chains, and an independent cohort replicated the association. A later analysis found that TCR association rates varied across HLA loci, with DRB1 alleles showing the most associated TCRs and HLA-C alleles the fewest. The only immune exposure information available for the cohort was CMV serostatus. Compared with equally common non-associated chains, HLA-associated TCR beta chains in a later analysis were more clonally expanded and had lower generation probabilities. A further reported finding was that TCR beta sequences accurately predicted the HLA-A and HLA-B alleles for most subjects in the first cohort. The sequencing pipeline was judged likely to have produced a cluster of highly shared sequence variants as a technical artifact. In a later analysis, several top co-occurrence clusters were reported to appear linked to parvovirus B19, influenza, CMV and Epstein-Barr virus. An earlier analysis of 587 of the donors showed that most TCR beta V segments appeared in productive rearrangements either about 90% or about 30% of the time, which broadly matched IMGT annotations. Cytomegalovirus status was reported to be diagnosed by the classifier with high specificity and sensitivity in both the original and validation cohorts. A total of 150 to 200 TCR beta chains were listed by the study as associated with cytomegalovirus. Compared with the roughly 710-donor mean, donors in an Asian-associated ancestry cluster had fewer N-insertions in productive TCRs, according to a later genetic analysis. In a later analysis, most CMV-associated TCR beta chains were found to appear HLA-restricted, with HLA associations seemingly driven largely by CMV exposure. While some public TCRs were present in many individuals, most TCR sequences turned up only very rarely across donors. Presence/absence analyses assumed roughly uniform sequencing depth across donors, an assumption that may not hold. According to the authors, the approach could potentially be generalized to other disease states and immunological phenotypes. Strong co-occurrence of HLA alleles, especially DR and DQ, made assigning TCR associations to individual alleles difficult. In vitro tests confirmed that a few of the cytomegalovirus-associated TCR beta chains recognize cytomegalovirus antigens. Because HLA typing was missing for some donors at each locus, association tests included only the typed subset. Because the 87-base-pair reads could not distinguish some IMGT-functional V segments, including TRBV6-2 and TRBV6-3, those segments were excluded. In this cohort, only TCR beta chains were sequenced, and detectable features were limited by the absence of alpha or paired-chain data. Linkage disequilibrium might explain the correlated functional status among segregating V segments, but an unknown experimental factor could not be excluded. Because counts were too low, seventeen rarely observed V segments, including chromosome 9 orphons, were left out of the earlier analysis of a few hundred of the donors. A later analysis associated 15,000 to 20,000 TCR beta sequences with specific HLA alleles at a false discovery rate of 0.05.

Concerning this clone: Its cognate antigen has yet to be identified. The record has no base qualities; no much larger clone is one base away.

Library method: the immunoSEQ multiplex PCR assay. The multiplex PCR relied on a mix of 60 forward primers for TCR Vbeta segments and 13 reverse primers for TCR Jbeta segments. The CDR3 region of rearranged TCR beta genes was amplified from genomic DNA with a multiplex PCR assay. The Illumina HiSeq System was used to sequence the amplified TCR beta libraries as 87-base-pair reads. The study's own analysis went as follows. A later analysis tallied 75 million to 95 million unique TCR beta chains across the 640 or so repertoires, and some 12 million of those chains were shared by two or more donors. Raw reads were error-corrected and collapsed into unique sequences with a nearest-neighbor algorithm that merged closely related sequences to remove PCR and sequencing errors. V, D and J gene segments were assigned by aligning CDR3 sequences to IMGT reference sequences. For a sequence to be retained, at least a six-nucleotide match to both a V gene segment and a J gene segment was required. Rearrangements were classified as productive when the CDR3 lacked stop codons and remained in frame with V and J, and all other rearrangements were classified as non-productive. CDR3 was defined according to IMGT convention as the region running from the second conserved V-encoded cysteine to the conserved J-encoded phenylalanine. The earlier analysis of about 560 of the donors excluded any sequence lacking an unambiguous match to a single V gene segment. An earlier analysis of 587 of the donors classified V segments as functional when productive rearrangements were above 56.7% and as segregating when the standard deviation between donors was above 5%. A statistical classification framework was built for diagnosing cytomegalovirus status from the catalog of TCR beta chain sequences. In a later analysis, V and J genes were assigned by comparing TCR nucleotide sequences against IMGT/GENE-DB human TR gene sequences. A later analysis assigned CDR3 sequences and most-parsimonious VDJ recombination scenarios with the TCRdist pipeline. In a later analysis, each TCR beta chain was defined by its CDR3 amino acid sequence together with its V-gene family, and reads without a unique V-gene family were excluded. As a way to deal with suspected cross-contamination and a sequencing artifact, a later analysis dropped approximately 570 nucleotide sequences that were highly shared and had low generation probability. In a later analysis, a clonal expansion index was calculated for each public chain from normalized within-repertoire ranks of inferred template counts. A later analysis computed generation probabilities with a VDJ recombination model fitted to out-of-frame rearrangements, and checked the results against IGoR. A later analysis scored TCR-TCR, TCR-HLA and TCR-CMV co-occurrence with hypergeometric tests, applying a repertoire-size bias correction to TCR pairs. A later analysis estimated false discovery rates by permuting HLA or CMV assignments 20 times. In a later analysis, co-occurring TCRs were grouped with DBSCAN, and TCRdist sequence similarity was added when clustering was performed within HLA-allele-positive subsets. Repertoires with fewer than 30,000 or more than 120,000 public chains, plus five repertoires with anomalous nucleotide sharing, were excluded from co-occurrence clustering. Here the immuneACCESS table is served through TCRdb, limited to in-frame sequences with V and J called. Missing clones are a known gap in these copies; in checked studies unresolved V genes cover under half, and the rest lacks a known reason. V and J calls and clone size follow that table, whereas D and trimming were derived from the DNA. This sample is represented by 95,000 to 150,000 clones; approximately 83% of them were singletons. About 3.5% of the sample goes to the ten largest clones.

The cohort was made up of 500 to 850 healthy bone marrow donors. At the time of sampling, every cohort member was nominally healthy, though immune exposures that went unrecorded were likely present. The donor was CMV seropositive and was included in the group of 290 or so seropositive cohort members. A peripheral blood sample was provided by each donor, and peripheral blood mononuclear cells were used for TCR beta sequencing. The Qiagen DNeasy Blood Extraction Kit was used to extract genomic DNA from the blood cell samples. This TCR came from a woman between 40 and 55 years old in good health and CMV-seropositive. Recombination joined TRBV5-8 with TRBJ1-1, with no reliable assignment of the D segment. Sequencing was done on a sample of PBMCs. The CDR3 reads CASTRAMNTEAFF. The sequenced DNA is TGTGCCAGCACGAGAGCTATGAACACTGAAGCTTTCTTT. The reference TRBV5-8 and TRBJ1-1 proteins fill in what lies around the CDR3, so the full variable domain reads EAGVTQSPTHLIKTRGQQATLRCSPISGHTSVYWYQQALGLGLQFLLWYDEGEERNRGNFPPRFSGRQFPNYSSELNVNALELEDSALYLCASTRAMNTEAFFGQGTRLTVV.